This entry lists 3 T cell receptor beta chains sequenced from one sample in a study of T cell responses to AZD1222 COVID-19 vaccine. Sequenced by immunoSEQ multiplex PCR; TCRdb stores in-frame clones only, minus some. The data show about 110,000 clones, 88% seen once. Source: peripheral blood, taken on day 0 of MenACWY control vaccination. Every receptor here comes from an adult in good health.

V usage is TRBV7-2 and J usage is TRBJ1-5, with D uncertain. Per germline, CDR1 SGHTA and CDR2 FQGNSA. V was clipped by 4 bases and J by 4 bases, with 17 bases between them. This CDR3 contains 16 residues. As DNA, the CDR3 is TGTGCCAGCAGCTCAATGGCAGGTTTGCGAAATCAGCCCCAGCATTTT. It codes for CASSSMAGLRNQPQHF.

This clone was recorded only once. The V call is TRBV23-1, the J call TRBJ1-5; D may be TRBD1 (5 bases). TRBV23-1 qualifies as an ORF whose function is uncertain. This CDR3 is 16 amino acids long. The V end lost 3 bases, the J end lost 4 bases, and 16 bases lay between the germline ends. In DNA form, the CDR3 reads TGCGCCAGCAGTCATGGCGGGGGTCAGGGAAATCAGCCCCAGCATTTT. It specifies CASSHGGGQGNQPQHF.

This clone was seen a single time. This chain links TRBV6-2 or TRBV6-3 with TRBJ1-6; D is unresolved. CDR3 length: 14 residues. V was cut by 5 bases and J by 7 bases, with 12 bases left in between. The germline V gene encodes CDR1 MNHEY and CDR2 SVGEGT. CDR3 DNA sequence: TGTGCCAGCAGTACTAATCAGGAAAATTCACCCCTCCACTTT. Translation gives CASSTNQENSPLHF.